Each of the 19 T cell receptor beta chains below was sequenced from the same sample in a study of cytomegalovirus exposure and HLA in healthy donors. The PCR had 60 Vbeta and 13 Jbeta primers. The method was immunoSEQ multiplex PCR; TCRdb's version includes in-frame clones alone and lacks a portion of them. The table lists around 120,000 clones, about 83% of them singletons. Material for sequencing was PBMCs. These receptors all stem from a woman in her thirties or forties in good health and CMV-seropositive.

V and J are TRBV18 and TRBJ2-3, with D unresolved. The CDR3 length is 13 residues. Germline V gene lookup returns CDR1 KGHSH and CDR2 LQKENI. The V end lost 5 bases, the J end lost 3 bases, and 9 bases lay between the germline ends. The DNA for the CDR3 is TGTGCCAGCTCATCGACTCGGACAGATACGCAGTATTTT. This gives the protein CASSSTRTDTQYF.

The chain combines TRBV4-1 with TRBJ2-7; a weak D match, TRBD2 (6 bases). This CDR3 has 14 residues. CDR1 is MGHRA and CDR2 is YSYEKL in the germline V gene. The V gene lost 6 bases and the J gene lost 2 bases, with 14 bases spanning the gap. CDR3 nucleotide sequence: TGCGCCAGCAGTCGGGGGATGGACCCCTACGAGCAGTACTTC. Amino acids: CASSRGMDPYEQYF.

CDR3 nucleotide sequence: TGTGCCACCAGCAGAGATGGTGGGCTTCAAGAGACCCAGTACTTC. The encoded protein is CATSRDGGLQETQYF. The chain combines TRBV15 with TRBJ2-5; no firm D call. The CDR3 runs to 15 residues. Per germline, CDR1 LNHNV and CDR2 YYDKDF (reference sequence). The germline V and J ends were trimmed by 0 bases and 2 bases, with 10 bases remaining between them.

The chain couples TRBV7-3 to TRBJ1-3; 7 bases line up with TRBD1. The CDR3 covers 19 residues. Germline V gene sequence: CDR1 SGHTA, CDR2 FQGTGA. Losses at the gene ends were 0 bases for V and 0 bases for J; bases not matched to a gene: 11. CDR3 loop: CASSLTLSLDRRSGNTIYF. As DNA, the CDR3 is TGTGCCAGCAGCTTAACGCTCTCATTGGACAGGCGCTCTGGAAACACCATATATTTT.

This clone was picked up a small number of times. The chain uses TRBV6-1 and TRBJ2-4; TRBD2 aligns across 7 bases. Germline CDR1 reads MNHNS; CDR2 reads SASEGT. The CDR3 length is 18 residues. Trimming removed 0 bases from V and 6 bases from J; junction bases left unmatched: 14. The CDR3 region is CASSEAWAGVGVGNIQYF. The CDR3 coding sequence is TGTGCCAGCAGTGAAGCATGGGCGGGGGTTGGGGTCGGAAACATTCAGTACTTC.

This chain links TRBV28 with TRBJ2-1; TRBD2 agrees at 14 bases. CDR1 is MDHEN, CDR2 SYDVKM, per germline. J gave up 7 bases and V 5 bases, and 4 bases lay outside the gene matches. This CDR3 contains 15 residues. The chain's CDR3 is CASSRLAGGLNEQFF. CDR3 sequence (DNA): TGTGCCAGCAGTCGACTAGCGGGAGGGCTAAATGAGCAGTTCTTC. The whole variable domain, filled in from reference TRBV28 and TRBJ2-1, reads DVKVTQSSRYLVKRTGEKVFLECVQDMDHENMFWYRQDPGLGLRLIYFSYDVKMKEKGDIPEGYSVSREKKERFSLILESASTNQTSMYLCASSRLAGGLNEQFFGPGTRLTVL.

This chain connects TRBV30 to TRBJ2-3; TRBD2 aligns across 15 bases. The V gene end was trimmed by 3 bases and the J gene end by 5 bases; junction bases not matched to a gene: 3. Germline V gives CDR1 GTSNPN, CDR2 SVGIG (reference sequence). The CDR3 contains 15 residues. CDR3 sequence (DNA): TGTGCCTGGAGAGGACTAGCGGGAGGGCGAGATACGCAGTATTTT. Translating it yields CAWRGLAGGRDTQYF.

The chain employs TRBV5-1 and TRBJ2-6; TRBD2 might be the D (5 bases). The CDR3 has 17 amino acids. Germline lookup yields CDR1 SGHRS and CDR2 YFSETQ. V was pared by 4 bases and J by 0 bases, with 14 bases between. CDR3 sequence (DNA): TGCGCCAGCAGCCAAAGAATTGACTACTCTGGGGCCAACGTCCTGACTTTC. As protein: CASSQRIDYSGANVLTF.

This clone has a handful of counts. The chain employs TRBV5-4 and TRBJ2-3; 12 bases match TRBD1. V lost 2 bases to trimming and J lost 4 bases; unmatched junction nucleotides: 5. Germline-derived CDR1 and CDR2 are SGHNT and YYREEE (reference sequence). CDR3 length: 16 amino acids. The CDR3 DNA reads as TGTGCCAGCAGCTTTCCGGGACAGGGGGCCCCAGATACGCAGTATTTT. Protein sequence: CASSFPGQGAPDTQYF.

This chain links TRBV2 with TRBJ2-2, with a tentative D call TRBD1 (6 bases). This CDR3 comprises 15 residues. The V end lost 5 bases, the J end lost 6 bases, and 16 bases lay between the germline ends. Germline-derived CDR1 and CDR2 are SNHLY and FYNNEI. The CDR3 DNA is TGTGCCAGCAGTACGGTCCCGGGACACTCCGGGGAGCTGTTTTTT. Translating gives CASSTVPGHSGELFF.

This clone came up a few times. The chain carries TRBV11-2 and TRBJ2-7; 8 bases agree with TRBD1. CDR3 length equals 16 residues. Looked up from germline, CDR1 is SGHAT and CDR2 is FQNNGV. Trimming removed 1 base from V and 6 bases from J; junction bases left unmatched: 11. CDR3 sequence (DNA): TGTGCCAGCAGCTTAGGAGTCAGGGGGCGCTTGGGCGAGCAGTACTTC. It yields the protein CASSLGVRGRLGEQYF.

The genes are TRBV5-1 and TRBJ2-3; TRBD2 matches 10 bases. J lost 6 bases, V lost 0 bases, and 7 bases had no gene match. Germline CDR1 SGHRS, CDR2 YFSETQ. CDR3 size: 16 residues. DNA of the CDR3: TGCGCCAGCAGCTTGGTCAGCGGGGGGGACGGGGATACGCAGTATTTT. Protein product: CASSLVSGGDGDTQYF.

The chain uses TRBV7-3 and TRBJ2-3; possibly TRBD2 for D (5 bases). The CDR3 is made up of 16 amino acids. V lost 5 bases and J 0 bases, leaving 15 bases between the germline ends. From germline, CDR1 is SGHTA and CDR2 FQGTGA. CDR3 amino acids: CASSLLDGPSTDTQYF. DNA for the CDR3: TGTGCCAGCAGCCTACTAGATGGCCCTAGCACAGATACGCAGTATTTT.

The chain has TRBV6-1 and TRBJ2-1; 7 bases map to TRBD2. Losses at the gene ends were 6 bases for V and 0 bases for J; bases not matched to a gene: 5. This CDR3 region has 15 residues. CDR1 is MNHNS and CDR2 is SASEGT in the germline V gene. The CDR3 protein is CASRLGGSSYNEQFF. The CDR3 DNA reads as TGTGCCAGCAGACTGGGGGGGAGCTCCTACAATGAGCAGTTCTTC.

The table lists this clone with a few counts. CDR3 nucleotides: TGTGCCAGCAGAAGACTAGCGGGAAGCATCTCGAACACCGGGGAGCTGTTTTTT. Its protein product is CASRRLAGSISNTGELFF. The chain is built from TRBV27 and TRBJ2-2; TRBD2 matches at 11 bases. The V and J ends lost 6 bases and 0 bases, in that order; junction bases with no gene match: 9. Germline V gives CDR1 MNHEY, CDR2 SMNVEV (reference sequence). This CDR3 spans 18 amino acids.

This clone was found once. The chain uses TRBV19 and TRBJ1-1; D is perhaps TRBD1 (5 bases). Trimming removed 5 bases at V and 6 bases at J, with 16 bases between. Germline V gives CDR1 LNHDA, CDR2 SQIVND (reference sequence). This CDR3 is built from 14 residues. CDR3 residues: CASSLHVGGAEAFF. The DNA for the CDR3 is TGTGCCAGTAGTCTTCATGTGGGGGGTGCTGAAGCTTTCTTT.

This chain joins TRBV6-5 and TRBJ2-3; D is unclear. Germline lookup yields CDR1 MNHEY and CDR2 SVGAGI. The CDR3 contains 13 residues. V dropped 8 bases and J dropped 3 bases, with 12 bases sitting between them. DNA of the CDR3: TGTGCCAGCCGGTATCAAGAGACAGATACGCAGTATTTT. This translates into CASRYQETDTQYF.

The rearrangement links TRBV9 to TRBJ2-1, with 9 positions matching TRBD1. This CDR3 contains 15 residues. V dropped 4 bases and J dropped 8; count of bases not matched to a gene: 10. Germline V CDR1 and CDR2: SGDLS, YYNGEE. CDR3 in DNA: TGTGCCAGCAGCATTGCCGGGACAGGGACCCATGAGCAGTTCTTC. Its protein product is CASSIAGTGTHEQFF.

V and J are TRBV7-9 and TRBJ2-3; D is unresolved. CDR1 is SEHNR and CDR2 is FQNEAQ in the germline V gene (reference sequence). The CDR3 has 13 residues. The V and J ends lost 5 bases and 0 bases respectively, with 6 bases between them. CDR3 sequence reads: CASSALSTDTQYF. The CDR3 DNA is TGTGCCAGCAGCGCGCTCAGCACAGATACGCAGTATTTT. The whole variable domain, filled in from reference TRBV7-9 and TRBJ2-3, reads DTGVSQNPRHKITKRGQNVTFRCDPISEHNRLYWYRQTLGQGPEFLTYFQNEAQLEKSRLLSDRFSAERPKGSFSTLEIQRTEQGDSAMYLCASSALSTDTQYFGPGTRLTVL.